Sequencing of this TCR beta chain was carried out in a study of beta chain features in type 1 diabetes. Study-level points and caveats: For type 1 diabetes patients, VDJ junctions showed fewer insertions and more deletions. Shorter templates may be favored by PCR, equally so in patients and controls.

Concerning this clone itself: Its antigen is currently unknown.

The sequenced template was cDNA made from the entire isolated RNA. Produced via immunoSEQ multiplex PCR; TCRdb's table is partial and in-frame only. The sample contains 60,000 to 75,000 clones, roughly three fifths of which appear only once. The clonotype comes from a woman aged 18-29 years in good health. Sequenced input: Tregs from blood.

CDR3: CASLRVTGGSYNEQFF. Written as DNA, the CDR3 is TGCGCCAGCTTGAGGGTGACGGGAGGGTCCTACAATGAGCAGTTCTTC. The chain joins TRBV5-1 to TRBJ2-1; the match to TRBD2 covers 8 bases. This CDR3 is 16 amino acids long. CDR1 is SGHRS, CDR2 YFSETQ, per germline. V was clipped by 7 bases and J by 1 base; unmatched bases: 10.